The 28 T cell receptor beta chains reported below all come from one sample, sequenced in a study of early T cells in non-severe SARS-CoV-2 infection. TCRdb reprocessed the 5' RACE reads with MiXCR, giving one entry per CDR3 protein. Of fewer than 120,000 distinct CDR3 sequences in the sample, roughly 12% are singletons; the top ten hold 3% to 4.5%. The starting material was whole blood, obtained at baseline. The receptors come from an adult who was a healthcare worker with PCR-confirmed SARS-CoV-2 infection or an uninfected control (not recorded which).

The chain employs TRBV28 and TRBJ1-1; D call uncertain. The V gene lost 3 bases and the J gene lost 10 bases, with 15 bases spanning the gap. CDR1 MDHEN and CDR2 SYDVKM come from the germline V gene. This CDR3 spans 13 amino acids. The CDR3 DNA follows: TGTGCCAGCAGTTTGGACCCTTATGAGGTAGCTTTCTTT. This codes for CASSLDPYEVAFF.

The gene calls are TRBV5-1 and TRBJ1-1, with D uncertain. V was shortened by 0 bases and J by 1 base, with 10 bases between the two germline ends. This CDR3 is built from 15 residues. Germline V gene data show CDR1 as SGHRS and CDR2 as YFSETQ. In nucleotides, the CDR3 is TGCGCCAGCAGCTTGGATACAGCCAAGAACACTGAAGCTTTCTTT. This sequence encodes CASSLDTAKNTEAFF.

The rearrangement uses TRBV5-1 and TRBJ1-2, with a tentative D call TRBD1 (6 bases). CDR1 SGHRS and CDR2 YFSETQ come from the germline V gene. The V and J ends lost 3 bases and 0 bases respectively, with 12 bases between them. The CDR3 is 15 amino acids. CDR3 sequence reads: CASSSQGSPNYGYTF. The CDR3 coding sequence is TGCGCCAGCAGCTCGCAGGGGAGCCCTAACTATGGCTACACCTTC. Full variable domain (remainder filled in from reference TRBV5-1 and TRBJ1-2): KAGVTQTPRYLIKTRGQQVTLSCSPISGHRSVSWYQQTPGQGLQFLFEYFSETQRNKGNFPGRFSGRQFSNSRSEMNVSTLELGDSALYLCASSSQGSPNYGYTFGSGTRLTVV.

This clonotype was seen a handful of times. V usage is TRBV10-3 and J usage is TRBJ1-1; TRBD1 agrees at 7 bases. Germline-derived CDR1 and CDR2 are ENHRY and SYGVKD. J gave up 4 bases and V 8 bases, and 4 bases lay outside the gene matches. The CDR3 is made up of 12 amino acids. The DNA for the CDR3 is TGTGCCATCCTTCCAGGGGGCACTGAAGCTTTCTTT. The encoded protein is CAILPGGTEAFF.

This chain uses TRBV10-3 with TRBJ1-3; D remains ambiguous. The V and J ends lost 8 bases and 1 base respectively, with 21 bases between them. This CDR3 spans 17 amino acids. Germline V CDR1 and CDR2: ENHRY, SYGVKD. The CDR3 here is CAIQLWPHQSSGNTIYF. Here the CDR3 DNA reads TGTGCCATCCAACTATGGCCCCACCAGTCTTCTGGAAACACCATATATTTT.

This clonotype has only a few counts. The chain recombines TRBV10-3 with TRBJ2-3; 7 bases are shared with TRBD2. V was pared by 5 bases and J by 2 bases, with 4 bases of the junction left unmatched. This CDR3 contains 14 residues. The germline V gene encodes CDR1 ENHRY and CDR2 SYGVKD. DNA of the CDR3: TGTGCCATCAGTTTTAGCGGGCTCACAGATACGCAGTATTTT. It encodes CAISFSGLTDTQYF.

This clonotype was detected many times. The gene calls are TRBV5-1 and TRBJ1-5, with 7 bases aligning to TRBD1. This CDR3 is built from 14 residues. The germline gives CDR1 SGHRS, CDR2 YFSETQ. With V trimmed by 4 bases and J by 2 bases, 3 bases remained unmatched. The CDR3 protein is CASSPGTGNQPQHF. CDR3 DNA: TGCGCCAGCAGCCCCGGGACAGGCAATCAGCCCCAGCATTTT.

This clonotype was counted only a few times. V is TRBV4-1 and J is TRBJ2-1; 9 nucleotides line up with TRBD1. The CDR3 runs to 19 residues. In germline, CDR1 is MGHRA, CDR2 YSYEKL. Trimming cost V 4 bases and J 2 bases; bases outside gene matches: 15. CDR3 residues: CASSLLVGVGQGTYNEQFF. The DNA of the CDR3 is TGCGCCAGCAGCCTTCTTGTAGGAGTGGGACAGGGTACCTACAATGAGCAGTTCTTC.

There are a few counts of this clonotype. The chain uses TRBV20-1 and TRBJ1-5; 8 bases line up with TRBD1. The CDR3 length is 15 residues. Germline V gene data show CDR1 as DFQATT and CDR2 as SNEGSKA (reference sequence). Losses at the gene ends were 5 bases for V and 4 bases for J; bases not matched to a gene: 10. The CDR3 nucleotides are TGCAGTGCTTCATCGCTAAGACAGGGGAATCAGCCCCAGCATTTT. Translating it yields CSASSLRQGNQPQHF.

The chain couples TRBV5-1 to TRBJ2-2, with 10 bases identical to TRBD2. The V gene end was trimmed by 4 bases and the J gene end by 5 bases; junction bases not matched to a gene: 8. The germline gives CDR1 SGHRS, CDR2 YFSETQ. This CDR3 spans 16 amino acids. For the CDR3, the DNA is TGCGCCAGCAGCCCGCTAGCGGGAGCGCGAACCGGGGAGCTGTTTTTT. Its protein product is CASSPLAGARTGELFF. Based on the CDR3 plus reference TRBV5-1 and TRBJ2-2, the full variable domain is KAGVTQTPRYLIKTRGQQVTLSCSPISGHRSVSWYQQTPGQGLQFLFEYFSETQRNKGNFPGRFSGRQFSNSRSEMNVSTLELGDSALYLCASSPLAGARTGELFFGEGSRLTVL.

This rearrangement joins TRBV30 to TRBJ1-2; possible D gene TRBD1, 6 bases. Germline V gives CDR1 GTSNPN, CDR2 SVGIG (reference sequence). This CDR3 has 13 residues. Trimming pared 7 bases from V and 6 bases from J, leaving 18 bases between. CDR3 nucleotides: TGTGCCTTAACAGGGAGACCTCTAGATGGCTACACCTTC. This gives the protein CALTGRPLDGYTF.

This sequence joins TRBV29-1 and TRBJ1-1, with D possibly being TRBD1 (6 bases). CDR1 SQVTM and CDR2 ANQGSEA come from the germline V gene. This CDR3 comprises 12 residues. Between the trimmed V and J ends, which lost 5 bases and 6 bases, there was a span of 13 bases. The DNA for the CDR3 is TGCAGCGTTACCCCCCCAGGGGCTGAAGCTTTCTTT. Translated, it gives CSVTPPGAEAFF.

This clonotype was observed a handful of times. This chain joins TRBV20-1 and TRBJ2-1; 12 bases fit TRBD2. V gave up 1 base and J gave up 3 bases; unmatched junction bases: 4. This CDR3 has 16 residues. Germline CDR1 reads DFQATT; CDR2 reads SNEGSKA (reference sequence). The CDR3 sequence: CSARGLTSGSYNEQFF. DNA of the CDR3: TGCAGTGCTAGAGGTCTGACTAGCGGGAGCTACAATGAGCAGTTCTTC.

The chain combines TRBV18 with TRBJ1-5; no definite D call. CDR1 and CDR2 (germline): KGHSH, LQKENI. The CDR3 has 15 amino acids. V lost 2 bases, J lost 0 bases, and 8 bases lay in between. The CDR3: CASSPMPDSNQPQHF. The CDR3 DNA reads as TGTGCCAGCTCACCAATGCCAGATAGCAATCAGCCCCAGCATTTT. Combining the CDR3 with reference TRBV18 and TRBJ1-5 gives the whole variable domain NAGVMQNPRHLVRRRGQEARLRCSPMKGHSHVYWYRQLPEEGLKFMVYLQKENIIDESGMPKERFSAEFPKEGPSILRIQQVVRGDSAAYFCASSPMPDSNQPQHFGDGTRLSIL.

This clonotype was observed a handful of times. V gene TRBV9 combines with J gene TRBJ2-5; TRBD1 aligns across 7 bases. Germline CDR1 is SGDLS and CDR2 is YYNGEE. J gave up 5 bases and V 2 bases, and 6 bases lay outside the gene matches. This CDR3 is built from 14 residues. CDR3 sequence reads: CASSVGQASETQYF. The DNA for the CDR3 is TGTGCCAGCAGCGTTGGACAGGCGTCGGAGACCCAGTACTTC.

This clonotype appeared a few times. CDR3 protein: CASSVSQGDGQFF. CDR3 nucleotides: TGTGCCAGCAGTGTCAGCCAGGGGGATGGGCAGTTCTTC. The chain links TRBV6-1 to TRBJ2-1, with 7 bases that match TRBD1. Losses at the gene ends were 4 bases for V and 12 bases for J; bases not matched to a gene: 9. Looked up from germline, CDR1 is MNHNS and CDR2 is SASEGT. The CDR3 contains 13 residues.

Worth noting for this clonotype: One junction end does not reproduce the germline sequence, and a read error may be involved. V gene TRBV29-1 combines with J gene TRBJ2-1; no clear D gene. CDR3 size: 11 residues. Germline assignment: CDR1 SQVTM and CDR2 ANQGSEA. The CDR3 loop reads CSMQFYDEQFF. The CDR3, as DNA: TGCAGCATGCAGTTCTACGATGAGCAGTTCTTC.

The rearrangement joins TRBV5-1 to TRBJ2-2; 7 bases align to TRBD1. The CDR3 covers 14 residues. V was pared by 5 bases and J by 7 bases, with 8 bases of the junction left unmatched. CDR1 and CDR2 (germline): SGHRS, YFSETQ. CDR3 in DNA: TGCGCCAGCAGAGAGACAGGGTTTGACGGGGAGCTGTTTTTT. Translation: CASRETGFDGELFF.

The rearrangement joins TRBV5-1 to TRBJ2-5, with D possibly matching TRBD1 (6 bases). From germline, CDR1 is SGHRS and CDR2 YFSETQ. The CDR3 runs to 13 residues. The germline V and J ends were trimmed by 5 bases and 3 bases, with 11 bases remaining between them. The CDR3 sequence is CASSWDMEETQYF. DNA of the CDR3: TGCGCCAGCAGTTGGGACATGGAAGAGACCCAGTACTTC.

This chain connects TRBV24-1 to TRBJ2-2; D is ambiguous. This CDR3 is built from 14 residues. CDR1 is KGHDR and CDR2 is SFDVKD in the germline V gene. Deletions cut 5 bases from V and 2 bases from J, with 8 bases between. CDR3 residues: CATSASRNTGELFF. CDR3 nucleotides: TGTGCCACCAGTGCTTCAAGAAACACCGGGGAGCTGTTTTTT.

The chain carries TRBV7-2 and TRBJ1-1; 9 positions agree with TRBD1. Germline V CDR1 and CDR2: SGHTA, FQGNSA. This CDR3 spans 15 amino acids. Losses at the gene ends were 4 bases for V and 1 base for J; bases not matched to a gene: 4. CDR3 residues: CASSWGTGQNTEAFF. The CDR3 DNA reads TGTGCCAGCAGCTGGGGGACAGGGCAGAACACTGAAGCTTTCTTT.

This clonotype was picked up a small number of times. The chain uses TRBV12-3 or TRBV12-4 and TRBJ2-1, with a tentative D call TRBD2 (5 bases). Trimming left V 0 bases short and J 3 bases short, with 9 bases between. CDR3 size: 15 residues. CDR3 region: CASSLALTSYNEQFF. CDR3 DNA sequence: TGTGCCAGCAGTTTAGCCCTCACTAGCTACAATGAGCAGTTCTTC.

This clonotype was found a few times. For the CDR3, the DNA is TGTGCCAGCTCACTTAGGGACATTCAGTACTTC. Protein: CASSLRDIQYF. This chain links TRBV18 with TRBJ2-4; no definite D call. The germline gives CDR1 KGHSH, CDR2 LQKENI. With 4 bases removed from V and 8 bases from J, the gap between germline ends came to 6 bases. The CDR3 contains 11 residues.

This clonotype was counted many times. This chain connects TRBV7-8 to TRBJ2-1; D is ambiguous. Germline V gene data show CDR1 as SGHVS and CDR2 as FQNEAQ. The CDR3 has 17 amino acids. V gave up 2 bases and J gave up 0 bases, with 14 bases separating them. CDR3 in amino acids: CASSLRGLMGSYNEQFF. The CDR3 DNA reads TGTGCCAGCAGCTTACGAGGCCTAATGGGCTCCTACAATGAGCAGTTCTTC.

The chain employs TRBV20-1 and TRBJ1-6; D unresolved. Per germline, CDR1 DFQATT and CDR2 SNEGSKA (reference sequence). Trimming left V 1 base short and J 5 bases short, with 12 bases between. The CDR3 loop spans 15 amino acids. The CDR3 DNA follows: TGCAGTGCTAGAGTGGCCGGGTTTAATAATTCACCCCTCCACTTT. Residues: CSARVAGFNNSPLHF.

The chain links TRBV6-2 or TRBV6-3 to TRBJ2-1, with unresolved D. Between the trimmed V and J ends, which lost 5 bases and 6 bases, there was a span of 8 bases. The CDR3 sequence is 12 residues long. Germline V gene data show CDR1 as MNHEY and CDR2 as SVGEGT. This CDR3 is CASSPDSNEQFF. The CDR3 region has the DNA TGTGCCAGCAGTCCTGACTCCAATGAGCAGTTCTTC.

This clonotype occurred a few times. The chain is built from TRBV2 and TRBJ1-5; D is possibly TRBD1 (6 bases). CDR1 is SNHLY, CDR2 FYNNEI, per germline. The CDR3 length is 14 residues. The ends were cut back, 6 bases at V and 3 bases at J, with 12 bases in the middle. The chain's CDR3 is CASSGGLVNQPQHF. The CDR3 nucleotides are TGTGCCAGCAGCGGGGGGCTGGTCAATCAGCCCCAGCATTTT.

The J gene is TRBJ2-4, the V gene TRBV3-1, with D unresolved. Trimming left V 2 bases short and J 7 bases short, with 6 bases between. Germline values: CDR1 LGHDT, CDR2 YNNKEL (reference sequence). This CDR3 has 12 amino acids. CDR3 sequence (DNA): TGTGCCAGCAGCCAAAGCAGTAACATTCAGTACTTC. It specifies CASSQSSNIQYF.